Described below is a single T cell receptor (beta chain) sequence and its context. The antigen remains undetermined. The V and J ends lost 3 bases and 9 bases respectively, with 12 bases between them. There are 13 residues in the CDR3. From germline, CDR1 is MNHEY and CDR2 SVGAGI. The data are from a study of post-analysis software for immune sequencing data. Study-wide points: Patients showed TRBV5-6, TRBV5-1 and TRBV20-1 among roughly five TRBV segments more frequent than in controls.

Incorporated into the TCR beta cDNA libraries were unique molecular identifiers, which served to reduce PCR and sequencing biases. TCRdb used MiXCR to reprocess the PCR reads, holding one entry per CDR3 protein. The sample lists over 300,000 distinct CDR3 sequences; roughly 30% were seen once. The sequence was collected from a girl under 18 with multiple sclerosis. The sample was blood. The V gene is TRBV6-5, the J gene TRBJ2-1; D gene unclear. CDR3 DNA sequence: TGTGCCAGCAGTTATACCGGTCGCACTGAGCAGTTCTTC. Amino acid sequence: CASSYTGRTEQFF.